Listed below are T cell receptor beta chains from one sample, sequenced in a study of blood T cells in healthy people across ages. TCRdb reanalysed the 5' RACE reads using MiXCR and keeps one entry per CDR3 protein. This sample carries under 2 million distinct CDR3 sequences, 30% to 40% of them seen once, and the ten largest clones take 11%. Material for sequencing was blood. All receptors come from a woman aged 25 to 39 in good health. Both conserved end residues are trimmed from each CDR3.

V gene: TRBV11-2; J gene: TRBJ2-7; CDR3 protein: ASSLYTASYEQY
V gene: TRBV7-8; J gene: TRBJ2-7; CDR3 protein: ASSLVPAYEQY
V gene: TRBV7-2; J gene: TRBJ2-3; CDR3 protein: ASSLGSGSSKSGSTQY
V gene: TRBV7-9; J gene: TRBJ1-4; CDR3 protein: ASSSPGQGAEKLF
V gene: TRBV6-6; J gene: .; CDR3 protein: AGTLAAQETQY
V gene: TRBV10-3; J gene: TRBJ2-7; CDR3 protein: AIRSGQGYEQY
V gene: TRBV28; J gene: TRBJ2-7; CDR3 protein: ASSWEGERSHYYEQY
V gene: TRBV20-1; J gene: TRBJ2-5; CDR3 protein: SARDPTTQTQY
V gene: TRBV3-1; J gene: TRBJ1-2; CDR3 protein: ASSQGRAGGYT
V gene: TRBV5-1; J gene: TRBJ2-7; CDR3 protein: ASSLVGRANEQY
V gene: TRBV29-1; J gene: TRBJ2-7; CDR3 protein: SGSYNSYEQY
V gene: TRBV4-1; J gene: TRBJ1-4; CDR3 protein: ASSQDESQGATNEKLF
V gene: TRBV29-1; J gene: TRBJ1-5; CDR3 protein: SVGDWGRDQPQH
V gene: TRBV7-9; J gene: .; CDR3 protein: ASSSASGGVETQY
V gene: TRBV4-2; J gene: TRBJ1-6; CDR3 protein: ASSQDQGLGNSPLH
V gene: TRBV11-1; J gene: TRBJ2-1; CDR3 protein: ASSFLLAVRGGDASKRQF
V gene: TRBV5-1; J gene: TRBJ2-1; CDR3 protein: ASSTGTQNYNEQF
V gene: TRBV20-1; J gene: TRBJ2-1; CDR3 protein: SARVRAGFLNEQF